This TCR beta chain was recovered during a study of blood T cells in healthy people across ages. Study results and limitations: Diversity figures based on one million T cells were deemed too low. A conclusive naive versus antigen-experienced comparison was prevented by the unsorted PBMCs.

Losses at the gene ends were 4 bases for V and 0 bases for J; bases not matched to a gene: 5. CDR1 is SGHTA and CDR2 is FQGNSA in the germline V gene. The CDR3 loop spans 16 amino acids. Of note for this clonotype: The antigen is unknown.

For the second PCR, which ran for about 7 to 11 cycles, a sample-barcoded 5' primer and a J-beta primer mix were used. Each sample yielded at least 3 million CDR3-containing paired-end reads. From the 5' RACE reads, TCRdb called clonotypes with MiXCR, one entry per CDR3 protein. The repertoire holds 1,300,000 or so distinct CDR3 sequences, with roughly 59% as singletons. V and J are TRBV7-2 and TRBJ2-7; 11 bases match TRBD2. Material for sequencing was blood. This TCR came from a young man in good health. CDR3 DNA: TGTGCCAGCAGCTCCTCCGGGACTAGCGGCTCCTACGAGCAGTACTTC. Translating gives CASSSSGTSGSYEQYF.